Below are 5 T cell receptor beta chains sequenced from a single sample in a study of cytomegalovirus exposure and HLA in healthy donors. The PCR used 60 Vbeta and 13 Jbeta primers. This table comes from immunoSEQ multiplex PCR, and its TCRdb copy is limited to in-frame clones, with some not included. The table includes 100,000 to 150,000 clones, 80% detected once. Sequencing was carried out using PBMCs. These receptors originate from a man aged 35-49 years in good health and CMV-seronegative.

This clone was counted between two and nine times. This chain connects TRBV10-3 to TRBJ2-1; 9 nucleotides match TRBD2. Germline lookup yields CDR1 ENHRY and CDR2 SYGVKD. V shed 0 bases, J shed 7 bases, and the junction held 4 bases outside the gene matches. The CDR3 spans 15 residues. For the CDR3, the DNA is TGTGCCATCAGTGAGTCGGGACTAGCCGGGAATGAGCAGTTCTTC. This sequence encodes CAISESGLAGNEQFF.

CDR3 sequence: CASSLFRGVGYTF. In DNA form, the CDR3 reads TGTGCCAGCAGTTTATTCCGGGGGGTTGGCTACACCTTC. The V call is TRBV27, the J call TRBJ1-2, with D perhaps TRBD1 (5 bases). This CDR3 region has 13 residues. V shed 1 base and J shed 7 bases, with 10 bases lying between them. The germline gives CDR1 MNHEY, CDR2 SMNVEV (reference sequence).

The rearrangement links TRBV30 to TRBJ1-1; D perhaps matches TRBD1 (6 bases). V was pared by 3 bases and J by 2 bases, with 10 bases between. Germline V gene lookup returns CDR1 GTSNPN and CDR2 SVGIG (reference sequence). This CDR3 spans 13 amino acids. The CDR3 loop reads CAWSQDSNTEAFF. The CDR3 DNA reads TGTGCCTGGAGCCAGGACAGTAACACTGAAGCTTTCTTT.

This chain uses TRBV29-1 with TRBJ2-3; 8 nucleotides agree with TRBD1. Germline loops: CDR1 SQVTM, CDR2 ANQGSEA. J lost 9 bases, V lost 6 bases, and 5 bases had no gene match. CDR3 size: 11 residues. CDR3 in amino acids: CSVRTGLTQYF. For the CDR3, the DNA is TGCAGCGTACGGACAGGGCTAACGCAGTATTTT.

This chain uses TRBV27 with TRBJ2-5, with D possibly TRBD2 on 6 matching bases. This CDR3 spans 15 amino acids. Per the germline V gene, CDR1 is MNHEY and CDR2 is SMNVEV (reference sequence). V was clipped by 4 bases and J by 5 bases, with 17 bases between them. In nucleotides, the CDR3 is TGTGCCAGCAGTTCGTGGGGAGGAGGCCTTGAGACCCAGTACTTC. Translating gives CASSSWGGGLETQYF.